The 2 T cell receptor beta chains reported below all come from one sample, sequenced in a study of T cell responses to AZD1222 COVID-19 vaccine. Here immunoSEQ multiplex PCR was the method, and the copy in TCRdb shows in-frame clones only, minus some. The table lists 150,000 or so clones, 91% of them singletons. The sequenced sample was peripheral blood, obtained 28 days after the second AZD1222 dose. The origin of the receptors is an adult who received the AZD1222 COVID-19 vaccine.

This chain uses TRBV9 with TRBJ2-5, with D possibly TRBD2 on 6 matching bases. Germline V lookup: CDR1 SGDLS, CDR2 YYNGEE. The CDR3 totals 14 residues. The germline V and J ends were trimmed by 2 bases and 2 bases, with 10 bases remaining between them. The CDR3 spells CASSVGTSQETQYF. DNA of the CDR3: TGTGCCAGCAGCGTGGGGACTTCGCAAGAGACCCAGTACTTC.

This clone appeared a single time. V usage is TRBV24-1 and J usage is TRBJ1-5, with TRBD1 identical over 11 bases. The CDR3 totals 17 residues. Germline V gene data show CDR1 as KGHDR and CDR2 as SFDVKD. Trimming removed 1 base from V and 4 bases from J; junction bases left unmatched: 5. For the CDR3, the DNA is TGTGCCACCAGTGATTTTTTCCGGGACAGGGGGAATCAGCCCCAGCATTTT. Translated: CATSDFFRDRGNQPQHF.